This TCR beta chain originates from a study of shared clonotypes between healthy human individuals. Study summary: The plates for each donor numbered three CD4 naive, three CD4 memory, two CD8 naive and one CD8 memory.

CD45RO-negative CD8 cells positively selected for CCR7 made up the naive population, which excluded terminally differentiated effector memory CD45RA+ cells. The V and J ends lost 3 bases and 6 bases respectively, with 9 bases between them. The CDR3 runs to 13 residues. Germline V lookup: CDR1 SEHNR, CDR2 FQNEAQ (reference sequence). Sequencing used immunoSEQ multiplex PCR; TCRdb keeps in-frame clones, though not all of them. Of roughly 2.1 million clones detected, just over 90% appear once; the ten largest clones hold around 1.7%. The genes are TRBV7-9 and TRBJ1-5; possibly TRBD1 for D (6 bases). Material for sequencing was naive CD8+ T cells from PBMCs. The sequence came from a young man in good health. Some clones in this sample may be carry-over from other donors' samples. This CDR3 is CASSLGAAQPQHF. For the CDR3, the DNA is TGTGCCAGCAGCTTGGGGGCTGCTCAGCCCCAGCATTTT.